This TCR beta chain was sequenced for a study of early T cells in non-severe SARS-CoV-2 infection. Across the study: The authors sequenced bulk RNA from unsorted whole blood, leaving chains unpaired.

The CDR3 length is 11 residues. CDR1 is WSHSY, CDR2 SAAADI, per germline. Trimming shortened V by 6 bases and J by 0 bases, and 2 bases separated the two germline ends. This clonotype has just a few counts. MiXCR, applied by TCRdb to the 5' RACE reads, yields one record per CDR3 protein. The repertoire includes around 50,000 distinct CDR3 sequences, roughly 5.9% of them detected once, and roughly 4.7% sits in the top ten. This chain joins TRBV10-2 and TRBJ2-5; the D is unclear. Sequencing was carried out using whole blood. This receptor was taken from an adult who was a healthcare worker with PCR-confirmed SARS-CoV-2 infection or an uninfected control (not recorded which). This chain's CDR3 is CASRDQETQYF. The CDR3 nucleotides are TGCGCCAGCAGAGACCAAGAGACCCAGTACTTC.